This T cell receptor (beta chain) is from a study of cytomegalovirus exposure and HLA in healthy donors. Study-wide results and limits: There was a cluster of highly shared sequence variants that was likely a sequencing artifact. Cytomegalovirus-associated TCR beta chains were listed, numbering around 150.

On this clone: Its specificity is not known.

This CDR3 spans 13 amino acids. Germline V lookup: CDR1 MNHNY, CDR2 SVGAGI (reference sequence). Trimming took off 6 bases at V and 10 bases at J, with 18 bases between the two ends. Researchers ran the PCR with 60 Vbeta and 13 Jbeta primers. Per the study methods: Per a later analysis, the number of unique TCR beta chains was around 79 million, of which 9 million to 12 million were shared. Assay: immunoSEQ multiplex PCR; the TCRdb copy retains only in-frame clones and omits some. V, J and clone size derive from that table, while D and trimming were established from the DNA sequence. The sample has 200,000 or so clones; roughly four fifths are singletons. Donors in the study were healthy people who gave bone marrow.

Sequences were obtained from PBMCs. This chain joins TRBV6-6 and TRBJ1-1; a possible D gene is TRBD1 (6 bases). This clonotype originated in a woman aged 40 to 50 in good health and CMV-seronegative. The CDR3 reads CASRIPTDRTAFF. CDR3 DNA: TGTGCCAGCAGGATACCGACCGACAGGACAGCTTTCTTT.